Each of the 11 T cell receptor beta chains below was sequenced from the same sample in a study of T cell responses to AZD1222 COVID-19 vaccine. The protocol was immunoSEQ multiplex PCR, while the TCRdb copy is restricted to in-frame clones and leaves out a portion. The table records about 130,000 clones, roughly 89% of them present only once. Sequences were derived from peripheral blood, sampled on day 0 of AZD1222 vaccination. All receptors come from an adult in good health.

The chain uses TRBV16 and TRBJ1-1; D uncertain. Germline-derived CDR1 and CDR2 are KGHSY and FQNENV. This CDR3 comprises 13 residues. V was pared by 0 bases and J by 4 bases, with 6 bases between. The CDR3 DNA sequence: TGTGCCAGCAGCCAATCCCCAGGCACTGAAGCTTTCTTT. Amino acid sequence: CASSQSPGTEAFF.

This clone is a singleton in its sample. The chain has TRBV7-9 and TRBJ1-3; D is unclear. This CDR3 is 14 amino acids long. The V end lost 5 bases, the J end lost 3 bases, and 11 bases lay between the germline ends. The germline CDR1 and CDR2 sequences are SEHNR and FQNEAQ (reference sequence). CDR3 loop: CASSTPLSGNTIYF. The CDR3 coding sequence is TGTGCCAGCAGCACACCGTTGAGTGGAAACACCATATATTTT.

This clone was detected only once. The chain carries TRBV18 and TRBJ1-2; D may be TRBD1 (5 bases). Germline CDR1 is KGHSH and CDR2 is LQKENI. Trimming pared 6 bases from V and 4 bases from J, leaving 12 bases between. The CDR3 consists of 13 residues. CDR3 region: CASSQRDLYGYTF. The CDR3 nucleotides read TGTGCCAGCTCGCAACGGGACCTCTATGGCTACACCTTC. The entire variable domain, with the rest obtained from reference TRBV18 and TRBJ1-2, is as follows: NAGVMQNPRHLVRRRGQEARLRCSPMKGHSHVYWYRQLPEEGLKFMVYLQKENIIDESGMPKERFSAEFPKEGPSILRIQQVVRGDSAAYFCASSQRDLYGYTFGSGTRLTVV.

The V and J genes are TRBV7-9 and TRBJ2-5, with D possibly TRBD2 on 6 matching bases. Germline V gene data show CDR1 as SEHNR and CDR2 as FQNEAQ (reference sequence). The CDR3 consists of 15 residues. V lost 6 bases, J lost 1 base, and 15 bases lay in between. The DNA for the CDR3 is TGTGCCAGCAGTGCGGGGACCTGGGGCCAAGAGACCCAGTACTTC. This codes for CASSAGTWGQETQYF.

The chain uses TRBV5-6 and TRBJ2-3; 10 nucleotides line up with TRBD2. This CDR3 contains 16 residues. The V gene's germline CDR1 is SGHDT and CDR2 YYEEEE. The J segment lost 1 base and the V segment lost 4 bases, leaving 6 bases of the junction unmatched. CDR3: CASSLIAGGGTDTQYF. CDR3 nucleotides: TGTGCCAGCAGCCTAATAGCGGGGGGCGGCACAGATACGCAGTATTTT.

The V gene is TRBV13, the J gene TRBJ1-6, with a possible D match to TRBD1 (5 bases). The germline gives CDR1 PRHDT, CDR2 FYEKMQ (reference sequence). V lost 0 bases and J lost 2, with 8 bases in between. The CDR3 spans 16 residues. The chain's CDR3 is CASSLGGGTYNSPLHF. For the CDR3, the DNA is TGTGCCAGCAGCTTAGGGGGGGGGACCTATAATTCACCCCTCCACTTT.

The V call is TRBV3-1 (or the pseudogene TRBV3-2), the J call TRBJ2-2, with a possible D match to TRBD2 (6 bases). The germline V and J ends were trimmed by 3 bases and 0 bases, with 8 bases remaining between them. The CDR3 spans 15 residues. Looked up from germline, CDR1 is LGHDT and CDR2 is YNNKEL (reference sequence). CDR3 in DNA: TGTGCCAGCAGCCAGGGACTTTCGAACACCGGGGAGCTGTTTTTT. This translates into CASSQGLSNTGELFF.

This rearrangement joins TRBV5-1 to TRBJ1-3, with a weak D call TRBD1 (6 bases). CDR3 size: 17 residues. The V gene's germline CDR1 is SGHRS and CDR2 YFSETQ. V lost 0 bases and J lost 2, with 15 bases in between. The CDR3 spells CASSLEPRGGTGNTIYF. The CDR3 DNA reads TGCGCCAGCAGCTTGGAACCGCGGGGGGGCACTGGAAACACCATATATTTT.

The chain links TRBV7-8 to TRBJ2-7; D is ambiguous. Per germline, CDR1 SGHVS and CDR2 FQNEAQ. Trimming took 5 bases from V and 3 from J, leaving 11 bases between them. This CDR3 comprises 13 residues. CDR3 DNA sequence: TGTGCCAGCAGCCCACAGCCCAGCTACGAGCAGTACTTC. It codes for CASSPQPSYEQYF.

This clone was seen only once. The chain couples TRBV15 to TRBJ2-7, with 9 bases aligning to TRBD1. Per the germline V gene, CDR1 is LNHNV and CDR2 is YYDKDF (reference sequence). The V and J ends lost 6 bases and 6 bases, in that order; junction bases with no gene match: 12. This CDR3 has 15 residues. CDR3: CATSSSGTGSAEQYF. The DNA for the CDR3 is TGTGCCACCAGTTCCTCCGGGACAGGGTCTGCCGAGCAGTACTTC.

The chain employs TRBV29-1 and TRBJ1-5; D is unclear. The V and J ends lost 4 bases and 6 bases respectively, with 13 bases between them. The germline gives CDR1 SQVTM, CDR2 ANQGSEA. The CDR3 runs to 13 residues. The CDR3 loop reads CSVGMGRAQPQHF. Written as DNA, the CDR3 is TGCAGCGTTGGAATGGGGAGGGCTCAGCCCCAGCATTTT.